Shown below are 18 T cell receptor beta chains from a single sample sequenced in a study of shared clonotypes between healthy human individuals. Profiling relied on immunoSEQ multiplex PCR, and the TCRdb table lists in-frame clones only, not all of them. The table has some 2,000,000 clones, about 94% seen once. The sequenced sample was naive CD4+ T cells sorted from blood. Specified subset: CD45RA+ positively selected. The source is a man aged 18 to 29 in good health.

The rearrangement joins TRBV5-1 to TRBJ1-4; perhaps TRBD1 as D (5 bases). The CDR3 extends over 13 amino acids. Germline values: CDR1 SGHRS, CDR2 YFSETQ. The V end lost 4 bases, the J end lost 6 bases, and 10 bases lay between the germline ends. Written as DNA, the CDR3 is TGCGCCAGCAGCCATTGGGGGGATGAAAAACTGTTTTTT. Protein: CASSHWGDEKLFF. Looking up the rest from reference TRBV5-1 and TRBJ1-4 gives the full variable domain: KAGVTQTPRYLIKTRGQQVTLSCSPISGHRSVSWYQQTPGQGLQFLFEYFSETQRNKGNFPGRFSGRQFSNSRSEMNVSTLELGDSALYLCASSHWGDEKLFFGSGTQLSVL.

This clone has just a few counts. The genes are TRBV6-6 and TRBJ2-7; 7 bases are shared with TRBD2. The germline gives CDR1 MNHNY, CDR2 SVGAGI (reference sequence). CDR3 length: 15 residues. With 6 bases clipped from V and 4 bases from J, the junction kept 12 bases outside the gene matches. The CDR3 coding sequence is TGTGCCAGCAGACGCGAGCGGGGATTGGGTTACGAGCAGTACTTC. Translation: CASRRERGLGYEQYF.

The CDR3 sequence: CASSSGRGQETQYF. CDR3 DNA: TGTGCCAGCAGTAGTGGACGGGGACAAGAGACCCAGTACTTC. The chain combines TRBV5-5 with TRBJ2-5, with D maybe TRBD2 (5 bases). The CDR3 consists of 14 residues. V was shortened by 5 bases and J by 2 bases, with 13 bases between the two germline ends. CDR1 and CDR2 from the germline V gene are SGHKS and YYEKEE (reference sequence).

The chain links TRBV9 to TRBJ1-1; 7 bases fit TRBD1. The junction had 12 bases not matched to a gene; V was cut back by 0 bases and J by 10 bases. The CDR3 covers 15 residues. Germline V gives CDR1 SGDLS, CDR2 YYNGEE. This CDR3 is CASSVGTGEWGVAFF. CDR3 DNA sequence: TGTGCCAGCAGCGTAGGTACAGGGGAATGGGGAGTAGCTTTCTTT.

V gene TRBV4-3 combines with J gene TRBJ1-2, with 10 nucleotides matching TRBD1. Germline-derived CDR1 and CDR2 are LGHNA and YSLEER. The CDR3 totals 15 residues. Trimming cost V 4 bases and J 0 bases; bases outside gene matches: 2. CDR3 loop: CASSPGQGTNYGYTF. The CDR3 DNA sequence: TGCGCCAGCAGCCCGGGACAGGGGACTAACTATGGCTACACCTTC.

The V and J genes are TRBV5-1 and TRBJ1-4; possibly TRBD1 for D (5 bases). This CDR3 region has 15 residues. The ends were cut back, 4 bases at V and 0 bases at J, with 10 bases in the middle. Germline CDR1 and CDR2: SGHRS and YFSETQ. The CDR3 is CASSGGDTTNEKLFF. As DNA, the CDR3 is TGCGCCAGCAGCGGAGGGGATACAACTAATGAAAAACTGTTTTTT.

The J gene is TRBJ1-1, the V gene TRBV6-4; D remains ambiguous. The length of the CDR3 is 12 residues. V dropped 6 bases and J dropped 6 bases, with 11 bases sitting between them. Germline V CDR1 and CDR2: MRHNA, SNTAGT. Written as DNA, the CDR3 is TGTGCCAGCAGGGGTGCGAAGGCTGAAGCTTTCTTT. This translates into CASRGAKAEAFF.

The chain is built from TRBV7-6 and TRBJ2-5, with unresolved D. CDR3 length equals 10 residues. CDR1 is SGHVS, CDR2 FNYEAQ, per germline. Trimming stripped 8 bases from V and 5 bases from J, with 6 bases between. The CDR3 nucleotides read TGTGCCAGCTGCTGGGAGACCCAGTACTTC. Translated: CASCWETQYF.

This chain links TRBV10-3 with TRBJ2-2; the match to TRBD1 covers 7 bases. Germline trimming cut 6 bases from V and 6 bases from J; bases unmatched to any gene: 7. Per germline, CDR1 ENHRY and CDR2 SYGVKD. The CDR3 totals 14 residues. The CDR3 bases are TGTGCCATCAGCAGACAGGGCGGGTCCGGGGAGCTGTTTTTT. It yields the protein CAISRQGGSGELFF.

About this clone itself: Other DNA sequences in the sample encode the same CDR3. This chain uses TRBV5-1 with TRBJ1-6; D gene unclear. CDR1 SGHRS and CDR2 YFSETQ come from the germline V gene. V lost 0 bases to trimming and J lost 6 bases, with 4 bases between them. The CDR3 has 13 residues. CDR3 residues: CASSLDPNSPLHF. The CDR3 DNA is TGCGCCAGCAGCTTGGATCCTAATTCACCCCTCCACTTT.

The chain is built from TRBV11-3 and TRBJ2-1; D remains unclear. V shed 1 base and J shed 4 bases, with 5 bases lying between them. The CDR3 is 13 residues long. CDR1 is SGHNT, CDR2 YENEEA, per germline. CDR3 loop: CASSLGTYNEQFF. For the CDR3, the DNA is TGTGCCAGCAGCTTAGGGACGTACAATGAGCAGTTCTTC. The full variable domain, in which reference TRBV11-3 and TRBJ2-1 provide the parts outside the CDR3, is EAGVVQSPRYKIIEKKQPVAFWCNPISGHNTLYWYLQNLGQGPELLIRYENEEAVDDSQLPKDRFSAERLKGVDSTLKIQPAELGDSAVYLCASSLGTYNEQFFGPGTRLTVL.

This sequence joins TRBV7-9 and TRBJ1-4; maybe TRBD1 (5 bases). The V and J ends lost 5 bases and 4 bases respectively, with 8 bases between them. The CDR3 length is 13 residues. Germline CDR1 SEHNR, CDR2 FQNEAQ (reference sequence). CDR3 in amino acids: CASSRGVNEKLFF. For the CDR3, the DNA is TGTGCCAGCAGCCGGGGCGTTAATGAAAAACTGTTTTTT.

The gene calls are TRBV2 and TRBJ2-3; D call uncertain. Germline-derived CDR1 and CDR2 are SNHLY and FYNNEI. The CDR3 contains 11 residues. CDR3 in DNA: TGTGCATCCACGGGTCAGGATACGCAGTATTTT. Encoded protein: CASTGQDTQYF.

The rearrangement uses TRBV7-9 and TRBJ2-4; no clear D gene. Trimming shortened V by 5 bases and J by 0 bases, and 14 bases separated the two germline ends. Germline CDR1 is SEHNR and CDR2 is FQNEAQ (reference sequence). CDR3 size: 16 residues. DNA of the CDR3: TGTGCCAGCAGCCCCTCTAGGATTCTAGCCAAAAACATTCAGTACTTC. The encoded protein is CASSPSRILAKNIQYF. The full variable domain, rest sourced from reference TRBV7-9 and TRBJ2-4, is DTGVSQNPRHKITKRGQNVTFRCDPISEHNRLYWYRQTLGQGPEFLTYFQNEAQLEKSRLLSDRFSAERPKGSFSTLEIQRTEQGDSAMYLCASSPSRILAKNIQYFGAGTRLSVL.

This rearrangement joins TRBV18 to TRBJ2-5; D gene uncertain. The CDR3 consists of 14 residues. V dropped 2 bases and J dropped 1 base, with 8 bases sitting between them. The germline gives CDR1 KGHSH, CDR2 LQKENI. The CDR3 protein is CASSPGPIQETQYF. CDR3 in DNA: TGTGCCAGCTCACCAGGCCCAATCCAAGAGACCCAGTACTTC.

The V call is TRBV6-4, the J call TRBJ2-2; D is undetermined. The V gene's germline CDR1 is MRHNA and CDR2 SNTAGT. There are 14 residues in the CDR3. V dropped 2 bases and J dropped 5 bases, with 9 bases sitting between them. The DNA for the CDR3 is TGTGCCAGCAGTGACGGCTCCCTGACCGGGGAGCTGTTTTTT. Protein: CASSDGSLTGELFF.

The CDR3 DNA is TGTGCCAGTAGTCTCGGCAGGAGGGACGCAGATACGCAGTATTTT. It encodes CASSLGRRDADTQYF. The chain uses TRBV19 and TRBJ2-3; TRBD2 is a possible D gene (6 bases). There are 15 residues in the CDR3. Germline assignment: CDR1 LNHDA and CDR2 SQIVND (reference sequence). V gave up 5 bases and J gave up 4 bases, with 16 bases separating them.

The chain joins TRBV7-2 to TRBJ2-5, with 11 bases lining up with TRBD2. The ends lost 5 bases at V and 10 bases at J; junction bases unmatched: 9. In germline, CDR1 is SGHTA, CDR2 FQGNSA. The CDR3 sequence is 14 residues long. The CDR3 region has the DNA TGTGCCAGCAGCCTAGGCCTAGCGGGAGGTAACCAGTACTTC. It codes for CASSLGLAGGNQYF.